The sequence of this TCR beta chain was determined in a study of CD8+ T cells in alopecia areata (dated 2018 in TCRdb). Background on the whole study: Skin from C3H/HeJ donors aged roughly 6-12 months with spontaneous alopecia was grafted onto female C3H/HeJ recipients aged roughly 6-11 weeks. The RNA source kit depended on sample type: the PAXgene miRNA kit for fixed scalp, the miRNeasy kit for PBMCs, and the RNeasy kit for mouse skin. High-throughput TCRbeta sequencing was used to examine T cell clonal expansion in alopecia areata in both the C3H/HeJ mouse model and human patients. TCRbeta CDR3 regions were amplified by immunoSEQ multiplex PCR with 35 Vbeta forward and 13 Jbeta reverse primers. Scalp clonality was compared among normal scalp (n=4), patchy alopecia areata scalp (n=8), and alopecia totalis/universalis scalp (n=8). On the human side, TCRbeta sequencing was run on scalp tissue and on sorted CD4+ and CD8+ peripheral blood T cells from healthy controls and from alopecia areata patients with either patchy or totalis/universalis disease. The full study reports these points: Shared TCR sequences between patients were less evident than in mice, which may be partly attributable to HLA diversity in the patient population. Lesional scalp, especially in alopecia totalis/universalis, showed higher clonality and more expanded CD8+ clones than normal scalp, suggesting antigenic drive. Unlike mouse skin, where gammadelta T cells dominate, normal human skin contains resident alphabeta T cells that get sequenced too, which complicates analysis of the scalp TCR repertoire.

Concerning this clone: Which antigen it targets is not known. With a mouse as the source, gene names and germline sequences are drawn from the mouse. The read halts 3 residues ahead of the CDR3 end, with the missing end drawn from the germline J gene.

In the germline V gene, CDR1 corresponds to NSHNY and CDR2 to SYGAGN. The CDR3 contains 11 residues, cysteine and phenylalanine counted. The DNA has 24 bases, all within the CDR3, and is read from base 1. Cells from pooled mouse cutaneous lymph nodes were stained for CD4, CD8alpha, NKG2D, NKG2ACE and other markers and then sorted on a BD Influx. The protocol used for the library was the immunoSEQ multiplex PCR assay. RNA was extracted from all samples and reverse transcribed into cDNA as template for TCR sequencing. First-strand cDNA was synthesized with SuperScript III using a 2:1 mix of oligo-dT and random hexamers. A synthetic immune receptor repertoire was used to measure amplification bias, and any remaining bias was corrected computationally. Sequencing of the libraries was done on Illumina HiSeq with 60 bp reads that cover the CDR3, reading from J toward V. In the paper's pipeline: Raw reads were preprocessed to remove errors, and CDR3 was defined according to IMGT conventions as the region from the conserved cysteine to phenylalanine. To get clonality, Shannon entropy was normalized by log2 of the number of productive unique TCRs and the result was subtracted from 1. Whether scalp clones were CD4 or CD8 was inferred by matching scalp TCRbeta sequences against CD4 and CD8 repertoires sorted from blood. Not all clones reach the TCRdb copy of this immuneACCESS table, which keeps in-frame sequences only. Checked studies attribute under half of the gap to unresolved V genes and leave the rest unexplained. That table furnishes V, J and clone size, whereas the DNA furnished D and trimming. The sample has 200,000 to 300,000 clones on record, with no singletons. 0.9% to 1.5% of the sample belongs to the ten largest clones.

The sequence came from a C3H/HeJ mouse with alopecia areata. The mouse line in question has MHC haplotype H2-k. The receptor chain draws on TRBV13-1 and TRBJ1-6; there is no confident call for the D gene. TRBJ1-6 is annotated as an ORF whose role is uncertain. The sequenced sample consisted of CD4+ T cells sorted from a lymph node. The covered CDR3 bases are TGTGCCAGCAGTGATCCCTGGGGC. It specifies CASSDPWG. The whole CDR3 region reads CASSDPWGLYF.